This T cell receptor (beta chain) was sequenced for a study of blood T cell repertoires in COVID-19. Study information: Collection of acute and convalescent COVID-19 samples took place in the United States, Italy and Spain. Sources were T cells, B-cell-depleted T cells, or PBMCs; the material itself was cDNA or gDNA.

Original processing methods: Amplifying reference gene primers gave estimates of nucleated cell counts. This table comes from immunoSEQ multiplex PCR, and its TCRdb copy is limited to in-frame clones, with some not included. From that table come the V and J calls and clone size; the DNA was used to work out D and trimming. Among some 76,000 clones listed, about 80% were seen once. In germline, CDR1 is PRHDT, CDR2 FYEKMQ (reference sequence). V lost 4 bases, J lost 2 bases, and 14 bases stayed unmatched. This CDR3 contains 18 residues. Sequencing input: peripheral blood. The TCR originated in a man in his forties or fifties with acute or convalescent COVID-19. This chain joins TRBV13 and TRBJ1-5; 7 nucleotides align to TRBD1. The CDR3 spells CASSYRGGARGGNQPQHF. The CDR3 DNA follows: TGTGCCAGCAGCTATAGAGGGGGCGCCAGGGGTGGCAATCAGCCCCAGCATTTT.